This TCR beta chain was sequenced for a study of beta chain features in type 1 diabetes. General study results and limits: Within each of all four CD4+ subsets, Type 1 diabetes patients had TCRB CDR3s that were moderately but significantly shorter. Insertion counts at VDJ junctions were lower in type 1 diabetes patients, who also showed more deletions there.

The authors sorted CD4+ naive, central memory, regulatory and stem cell-like memory cells via CD45RO/CCR7/CD25/CD127/CD95/CD27. Turning to this clone: Its antigen is unidentified.

Of the isolated RNA, all was reverse transcribed, and so the sequenced material was expressed TCRB transcripts. Method: immunoSEQ multiplex PCR; TCRdb's copy keeps in-frame clones and lacks some. The data contain about 270,000 clones, 13% to 15% of them singletons. This TCR was recovered from a man aged 25-45 years with type 1 diabetes. Source material: naive CD4+ T cells from blood.

The CDR3 loop reads CASSFAGIANTGELFF. In DNA form, the CDR3 reads TGTGCCAGCAGTTTTGCAGGTATCGCGAACACCGGGGAGCTGTTTTTT. The chain is built from TRBV28 and TRBJ2-2; D uncertain. Germline V lookup: CDR1 MDHEN, CDR2 SYDVKM. CDR3 size: 16 residues. Deletions cut 3 bases from V and 0 bases from J, with 11 bases between.